The clone carrying this T cell receptor beta chain showed up just a few times. This CDR3 comprises 14 residues. Germline V lookup: CDR1 LGHNA, CDR2 YNFKEQ. V lost 0 bases and J 8 bases, leaving 11 bases between the germline ends. The authors' processing: It was from reference gene primer amplification that nucleated cell counts were estimated. Produced via immunoSEQ multiplex PCR; TCRdb's table is partial and in-frame only. V, J and clone size reflect that table, while D and trimming were determined from the DNA. Of about 99,000 clones in the sample, about nine tenths were seen once. This sample was included in a study of blood T cell repertoires in COVID-19. Study-level background: Italy, Spain and the United States were the sources of the convalescent and acute COVID-19 samples. From T cells, B-cell-depleted T cells, or PBMCs came the material, which was cDNA or gDNA.

What was sequenced was peripheral blood. The source of this sequence is a woman older than 75 in a cohort sampled during active COVID-19. The chain uses TRBV4-2 and TRBJ1-5; possible D gene TRBD1, 5 bases. CDR3 nucleotides: TGTGCCAGCAGCCAAGAACGGGGGAGGGAGCCCCAGCATTTT. Translated, it gives CASSQERGREPQHF.